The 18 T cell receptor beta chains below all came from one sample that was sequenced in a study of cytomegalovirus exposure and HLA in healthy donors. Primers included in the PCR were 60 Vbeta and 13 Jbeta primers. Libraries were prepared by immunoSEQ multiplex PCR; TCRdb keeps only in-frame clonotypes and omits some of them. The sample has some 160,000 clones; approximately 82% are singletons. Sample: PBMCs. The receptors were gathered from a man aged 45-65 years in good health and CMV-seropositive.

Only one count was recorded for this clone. CDR3 residues: CASSSTGSRETQYF. The CDR3 nucleotides are TGCGCCAGCAGCTCTACAGGGTCTCGAGAGACCCAGTACTTC. The rearrangement uses TRBV5-1 and TRBJ2-5; tentatively, D is TRBD1 (6 bases). V was shortened by 3 bases and J by 4 bases, with 13 bases between the two germline ends. The CDR3 has 14 residues. Germline-derived CDR1 and CDR2 are SGHRS and YFSETQ.

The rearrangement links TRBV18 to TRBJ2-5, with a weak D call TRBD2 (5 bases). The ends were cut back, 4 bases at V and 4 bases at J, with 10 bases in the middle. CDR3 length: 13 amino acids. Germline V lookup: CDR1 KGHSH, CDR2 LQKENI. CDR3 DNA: TGTGCCAGCTCACACCCGAGCGGAGAGACCCAGTACTTC. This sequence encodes CASSHPSGETQYF.

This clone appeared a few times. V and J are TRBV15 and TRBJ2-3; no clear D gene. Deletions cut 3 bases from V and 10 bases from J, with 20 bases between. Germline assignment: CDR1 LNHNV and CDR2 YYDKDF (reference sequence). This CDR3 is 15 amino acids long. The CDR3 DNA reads TGTGCCACCAGCAGGGCTGAGACTTTGTCGGCTGCGCAGTATTTT. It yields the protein CATSRAETLSAAQYF. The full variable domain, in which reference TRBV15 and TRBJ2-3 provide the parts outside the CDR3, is DAMVIQNPRYQVTQFGKPVTLSCSQTLNHNVMYWYQQKSSQAPKLLFHYYDKDFNNEADTPDNFQSRRPNTSFCFLDIRSPGLGDTAMYLCATSRAETLSAAQYFGPGTRLTVL.

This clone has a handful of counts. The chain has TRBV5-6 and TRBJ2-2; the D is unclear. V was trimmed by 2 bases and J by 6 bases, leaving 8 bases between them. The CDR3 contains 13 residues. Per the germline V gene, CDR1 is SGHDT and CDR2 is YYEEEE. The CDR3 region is CASSFASAGELFF. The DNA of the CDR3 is TGTGCCAGCAGCTTCGCCTCGGCCGGGGAGCTGTTTTTT.

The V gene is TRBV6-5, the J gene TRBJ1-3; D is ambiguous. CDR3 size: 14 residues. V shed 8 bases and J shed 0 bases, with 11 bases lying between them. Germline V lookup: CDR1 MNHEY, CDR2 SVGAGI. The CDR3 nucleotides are TGTGCCAGCTTCGAGGGAGGCTCTGGAAACACCATATATTTT. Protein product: CASFEGGSGNTIYF.

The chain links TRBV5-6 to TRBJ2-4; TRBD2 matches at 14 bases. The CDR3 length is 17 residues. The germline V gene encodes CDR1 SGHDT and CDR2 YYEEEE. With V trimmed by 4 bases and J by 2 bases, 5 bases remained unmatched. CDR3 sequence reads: CASSLRTSGGSKNIQYF. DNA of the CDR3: TGTGCCAGCAGCCTACGGACTAGCGGGGGGTCCAAAAACATTCAGTACTTC.

The CDR3 region has the DNA TGTGCCTTGACTAGCACGGTCTCAACCGGGGAGCTGTTTTTT. Translation: CALTSTVSTGELFF. This sequence joins TRBV30 and TRBJ2-2, with TRBD2 identical over 7 bases. J gave up 5 bases and V 7 bases, and 10 bases lay outside the gene matches. CDR1 GTSNPN and CDR2 SVGIG come from the germline V gene (reference sequence). The CDR3 extends over 14 amino acids.

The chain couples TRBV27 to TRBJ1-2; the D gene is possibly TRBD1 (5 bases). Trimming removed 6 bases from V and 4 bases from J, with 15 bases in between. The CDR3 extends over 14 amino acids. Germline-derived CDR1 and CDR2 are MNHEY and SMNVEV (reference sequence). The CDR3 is CASRLQGGGYGYTF. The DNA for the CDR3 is TGTGCCAGCAGGCTCCAGGGTGGCGGCTATGGCTACACCTTC.

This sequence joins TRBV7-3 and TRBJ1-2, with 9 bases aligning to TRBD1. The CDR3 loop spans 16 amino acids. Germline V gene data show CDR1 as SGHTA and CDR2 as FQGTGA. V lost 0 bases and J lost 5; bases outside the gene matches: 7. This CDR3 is CASSLTQGATVYGYTF. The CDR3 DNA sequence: TGTGCCAGCAGCTTAACACAGGGGGCGACGGTATATGGCTACACCTTC.

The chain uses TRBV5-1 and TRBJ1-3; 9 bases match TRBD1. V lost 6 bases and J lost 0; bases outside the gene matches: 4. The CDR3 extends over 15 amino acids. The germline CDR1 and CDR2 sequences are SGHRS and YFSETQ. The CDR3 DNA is TGCGCCAGCAAACCGGGACAGGGCTCTGGAAACACCATATATTTT. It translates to CASKPGQGSGNTIYF.

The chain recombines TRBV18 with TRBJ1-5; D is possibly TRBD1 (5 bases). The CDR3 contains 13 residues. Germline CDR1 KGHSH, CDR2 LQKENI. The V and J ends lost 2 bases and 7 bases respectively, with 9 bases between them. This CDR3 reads CASSPGREQPQHF. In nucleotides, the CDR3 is TGTGCCAGCTCACCAGGCAGGGAACAGCCCCAGCATTTT. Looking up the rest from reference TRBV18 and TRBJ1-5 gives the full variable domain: NAGVMQNPRHLVRRRGQEARLRCSPMKGHSHVYWYRQLPEEGLKFMVYLQKENIIDESGMPKERFSAEFPKEGPSILRIQQVVRGDSAAYFCASSPGREQPQHFGDGTRLSIL.

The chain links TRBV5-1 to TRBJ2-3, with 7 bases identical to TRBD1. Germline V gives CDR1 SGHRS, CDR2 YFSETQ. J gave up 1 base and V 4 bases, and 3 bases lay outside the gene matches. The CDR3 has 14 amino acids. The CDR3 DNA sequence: TGCGCCAGCAGCCTCCAGGGGGGCACAGATACGCAGTATTTT. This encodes CASSLQGGTDTQYF.

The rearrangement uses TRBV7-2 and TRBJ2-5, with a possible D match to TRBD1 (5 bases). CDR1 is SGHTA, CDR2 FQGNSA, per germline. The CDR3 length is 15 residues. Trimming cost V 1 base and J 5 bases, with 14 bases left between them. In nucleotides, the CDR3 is TGTGCCAGCAGCTTAGAAGCCAGGGTCGAGGAGACCCAGTACTTC. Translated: CASSLEARVEETQYF.

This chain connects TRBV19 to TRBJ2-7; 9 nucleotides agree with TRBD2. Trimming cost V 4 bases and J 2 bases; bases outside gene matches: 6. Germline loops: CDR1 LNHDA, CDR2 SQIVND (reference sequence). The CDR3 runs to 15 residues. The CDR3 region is CASSNLAGPPYEQYF. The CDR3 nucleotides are TGTGCCAGTAGTAACCTAGCGGGGCCCCCCTACGAGCAGTACTTC.

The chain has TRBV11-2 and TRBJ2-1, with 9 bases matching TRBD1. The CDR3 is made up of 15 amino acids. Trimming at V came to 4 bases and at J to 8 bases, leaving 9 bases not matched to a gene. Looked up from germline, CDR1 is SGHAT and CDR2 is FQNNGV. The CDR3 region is CASSSPGQGIHEQFF. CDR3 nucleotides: TGTGCCAGCAGCTCTCCAGGACAGGGGATCCATGAGCAGTTCTTC.

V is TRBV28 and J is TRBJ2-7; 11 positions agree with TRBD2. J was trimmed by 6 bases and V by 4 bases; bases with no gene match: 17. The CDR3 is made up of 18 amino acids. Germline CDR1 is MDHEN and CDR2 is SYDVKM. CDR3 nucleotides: TGTGCCAGCAGTTCAGCAGGGGCACTAGCGGGAGAGAAACGCGAGCAGTACGTC. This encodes CASSSAGALAGEKREQYV.

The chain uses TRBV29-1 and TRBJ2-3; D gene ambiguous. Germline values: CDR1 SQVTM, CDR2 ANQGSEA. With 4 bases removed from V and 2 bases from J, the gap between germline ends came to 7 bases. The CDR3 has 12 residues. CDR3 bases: TGCAGCGTTGTGCTAAACACAGATACGCAGTATTTT. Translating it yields CSVVLNTDTQYF.

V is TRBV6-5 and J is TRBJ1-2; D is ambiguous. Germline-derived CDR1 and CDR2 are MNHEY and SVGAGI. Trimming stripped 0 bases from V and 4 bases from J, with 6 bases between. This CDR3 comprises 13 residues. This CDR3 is CASSYSGSYGYTF. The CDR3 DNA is TGTGCCAGCAGTTACTCCGGGTCCTATGGCTACACCTTC.